The 11 T cell receptor beta chains below were found in one sample sequenced in a study of T cells in Graves' hyperthyroidism and ophthalmopathy. Researchers took RNA transcripts and amplified the TCR beta CDR3 regions from them. HTBI primers were the set used in a first-round RT-PCR of the TCR CDR3. Each CDR3 protein gets one entry after TCRdb re-called the multiplex PCR reads with MiXCR. The data show about 740,000 distinct CDR3 sequences, around 15% seen once. The sample was blood. These receptors all stem from a woman aged 18-35 years with Graves' hyperthyroidism.

This clonotype was counted ten times or more. The J gene is TRBJ2-1, the V gene TRBV7-9; TRBD2 might be the D (5 bases). There are 14 residues in the CDR3. Trimming shortened V by 3 bases and J by 9 bases, and 15 bases separated the two germline ends. The germline CDR1 and CDR2 sequences are SEHNR and FQNEAQ (reference sequence). CDR3 region: CASSLGSLEGEQFF. The CDR3, as DNA: TGTGCCAGCAGCTTGGGGAGTCTGGAAGGTGAGCAGTTCTTC.

A word on this clonotype: This clone may be a read error of a much larger clone one base away. For the CDR3, the DNA is TGTGCCAGCAGCAATGGACAGGTGCACAATCAGCCCCAGCATTTT. Protein: CASSNGQVHNQPQHF. This chain connects TRBV6-1 to TRBJ1-5; 7 bases align to TRBD1. The J segment lost 3 bases and the V segment lost 6 bases, leaving 8 bases of the junction unmatched. Germline CDR1 reads MNHNS; CDR2 reads SASEGT. The length of the CDR3 is 15 residues.

There are many counts of this clonotype. V is TRBV30 and J is TRBJ1-2; the D gene is possibly TRBD1 (6 bases). Trimming removed 8 bases at V and 3 bases at J, with 10 bases between. Germline CDR1 reads GTSNPN; CDR2 reads SVGIG (reference sequence). This CDR3 has 11 amino acids. CDR3 region: CAGTGYYGYTF. In DNA form, the CDR3 reads TGTGCCGGAACAGGGTACTATGGCTACACCTTC.

This clonotype was detected many times. The V and J genes are TRBV28 and TRBJ1-3, with a weak D call TRBD1 (5 bases). From germline, CDR1 is MDHEN and CDR2 SYDVKM. The CDR3 runs 15 residues. V was pared by 5 bases and J by 0 bases, with 11 bases between. The CDR3 region has the DNA TGTGCCAGCAGTGTACAGGTCCGCTCTGGAAACACCATATATTTT. Translation: CASSVQVRSGNTIYF.

The chain carries TRBV6-5 and TRBJ2-7, with D possibly matching TRBD1 (6 bases). CDR1 and CDR2 from the germline V gene are MNHEY and SVGAGI. CDR3 size: 14 residues. Between the trimmed V and J ends, which lost 4 bases and 4 bases, there was a span of 14 bases. As DNA, the CDR3 is TGTGCCAGCAGTTGGGCAGGGGAAGGGTACGAGCAGTACTTC. Translating it yields CASSWAGEGYEQYF.

In its sample, this clonotype was seen a few times. V and J are TRBV11-2 and TRBJ1-3, with D unclear. The CDR3 has 13 amino acids. Trimming stripped 0 bases from V and 7 bases from J, with 7 bases between. Germline CDR1 and CDR2: SGHAT and FQNNGV. The CDR3 DNA is TGTGCCAGCAGCTTAGATCCCAGCAACACCATATATTTT. Translation gives CASSLDPSNTIYF.

CDR3 DNA: TGTGCCACCAGCCCGGCCCCGACATCAAACTATGGCTACACCTTC. Translating it yields CATSPAPTSNYGYTF. The chain recombines TRBV15 with TRBJ1-2, with D unclear. Trimming left V 5 bases short and J 2 bases short, with 15 bases between. The germline V gene has CDR1 LNHNV and CDR2 YYDKDF (reference sequence). This CDR3 has 15 residues.

The chain joins TRBV18 to TRBJ2-1; maybe TRBD1 (6 bases). Trimming stripped 5 bases from V and 7 bases from J, with 15 bases between. Germline values: CDR1 KGHSH, CDR2 LQKENI. This CDR3 has 14 residues. DNA of the CDR3: TGTGCCAGCTCAGGTGGTACGGACAGAAATGAGCAGTTCTTC. Its protein product is CASSGGTDRNEQFF.

V is TRBV29-1 and J is TRBJ1-2, with 11 bases identical to TRBD1. There are 17 residues in the CDR3. The V gene end was trimmed by 6 bases and the J gene end by 7 bases; junction bases not matched to a gene: 19. CDR1 is SQVTM and CDR2 is ANQGSEA in the germline V gene. CDR3 in amino acids: CSVDTRGRDRGVSGYTF. CDR3 coding DNA: TGCAGCGTCGACACCCGAGGCCGGGACAGGGGGGTTTCTGGCTACACCTTC.

This clonotype was observed many times. This chain connects TRBV5-6 to TRBJ1-2, with 7 bases that match TRBD1. CDR1 and CDR2 from the germline V gene are SGHDT and YYEEEE. The length of the CDR3 is 16 residues. The V and J ends lost 7 bases and 1 base, in that order; junction bases with no gene match: 13. Here the CDR3 reads CASEKTGWEYNYGYTF. CDR3 nucleotide sequence: TGTGCCAGCGAGAAGACAGGGTGGGAGTATAACTATGGCTACACCTTC. Variable domain in full (rest from reference TRBV5-6 and TRBJ1-2): DAGVTQSPTHLIKTRGQQVTLRCSPKSGHDTVSWYQQALGQGPQFIFQYYEEEERQRGNFPDRFSGHQFPNYSSELNVNALLLGDSALYLCASEKTGWEYNYGYTFGSGTRLTVV.

This clonotype was seen only a few times. The chain has TRBV5-6 and TRBJ2-7; 9 bases line up with TRBD1. Per germline, CDR1 SGHDT and CDR2 YYEEEE. This CDR3 contains 15 residues. Unmatched junction bases numbered 4, after V lost 2 bases and J lost 1 base. CDR3 sequence reads: CASSFETGGSYEQYF. CDR3 sequence (DNA): TGTGCCAGCAGCTTCGAGACAGGGGGTTCCTACGAGCAGTACTTC.